This record looks at one TCR beta chain sequence and its context. The sample belongs to a study of blood T cell repertoires in COVID-19. Across the whole study: PBMCs, B-cell-depleted T cells, or T cells provided the cDNA or gDNA that made up the material.

Trimming removed 4 bases at V and 7 bases at J, with 23 bases between. Germline V gene sequence: CDR1 SGHNT, CDR2 YYREEE (reference sequence). The CDR3 runs 16 residues. In the source study's methods: Estimated nucleated cell counts came from reference gene primer amplification. Using immunoSEQ multiplex PCR, the repertoire was profiled, and TCRdb retains in-frame clones only, with some absent. The V and J calls and clone size come from that table; D and trimming were worked out from the DNA. The sample lists roughly 160,000 clones; about 86% were seen once. This TCR derives from a man aged 50 to 60 with active or convalescent COVID-19. Material: peripheral blood. The chain joins TRBV5-4 to TRBJ1-1; D is unclear. Written as DNA, the CDR3 is TGTGCCAGCAGCCCCCGGAGGTCGGCCCCAGACGGTGAAGCTTTCTTT. It translates to CASSPRRSAPDGEAFF.